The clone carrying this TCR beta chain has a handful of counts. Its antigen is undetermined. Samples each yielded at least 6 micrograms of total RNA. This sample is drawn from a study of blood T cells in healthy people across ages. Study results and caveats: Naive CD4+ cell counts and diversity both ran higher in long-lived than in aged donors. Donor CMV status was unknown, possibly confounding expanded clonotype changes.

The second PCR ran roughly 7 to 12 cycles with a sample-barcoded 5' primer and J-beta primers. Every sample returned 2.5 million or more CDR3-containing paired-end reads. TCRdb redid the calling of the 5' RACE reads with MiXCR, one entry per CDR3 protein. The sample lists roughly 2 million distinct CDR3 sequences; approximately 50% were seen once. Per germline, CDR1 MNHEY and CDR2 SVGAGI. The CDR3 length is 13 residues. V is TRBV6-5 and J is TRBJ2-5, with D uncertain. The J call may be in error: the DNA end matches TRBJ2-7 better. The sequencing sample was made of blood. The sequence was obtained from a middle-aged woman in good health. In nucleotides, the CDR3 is TGTGCCAGCAGTTACGCATCCACCTACGAGCAGTACTTC. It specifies CASSYASTYEQYF.